The present T cell receptor (beta chain) was sequenced within a study of prognosis after radiotherapy for stage I lung cancer. Across the study: A biologically effective dose of at least 100 Gy came via 3-5 SBRT fractions. Post-radiotherapy, distant metastases were observed in a few patients (median around seven months), whereas no significant progression was observed in over twelve.

The V end lost 6 bases, the J end lost 4 bases, and 12 bases lay between the germline ends. Germline lookup yields CDR1 MNHNS and CDR2 SASEGT. The CDR3 spans 14 residues. Amplicons of TCR beta CDR3 were generated from genomic DNA by two-round multiplex PCR. Gene-specific primers for each TRBV and TRBJ gene drove first-round PCR. TCRdb itself ran the multiplex PCR reads through MiXCR, one entry per CDR3 protein. Of 20,000 to 30,000 distinct CDR3 sequences listed, about 40% are singletons. The material was PBMCs, obtained before or after stereotactic body radiation therapy (not recorded which). The sequence came from a donor aged 50 or older with non-small cell lung cancer. The V call is TRBV6-1, the J call TRBJ2-2; D might be TRBD1 (6 bases). The chain's CDR3 is CASRSTGSTGELFF. The CDR3, as DNA: TGTGCCAGCAGGTCGACAGGAAGCACCGGGGAGCTGTTTTTT.